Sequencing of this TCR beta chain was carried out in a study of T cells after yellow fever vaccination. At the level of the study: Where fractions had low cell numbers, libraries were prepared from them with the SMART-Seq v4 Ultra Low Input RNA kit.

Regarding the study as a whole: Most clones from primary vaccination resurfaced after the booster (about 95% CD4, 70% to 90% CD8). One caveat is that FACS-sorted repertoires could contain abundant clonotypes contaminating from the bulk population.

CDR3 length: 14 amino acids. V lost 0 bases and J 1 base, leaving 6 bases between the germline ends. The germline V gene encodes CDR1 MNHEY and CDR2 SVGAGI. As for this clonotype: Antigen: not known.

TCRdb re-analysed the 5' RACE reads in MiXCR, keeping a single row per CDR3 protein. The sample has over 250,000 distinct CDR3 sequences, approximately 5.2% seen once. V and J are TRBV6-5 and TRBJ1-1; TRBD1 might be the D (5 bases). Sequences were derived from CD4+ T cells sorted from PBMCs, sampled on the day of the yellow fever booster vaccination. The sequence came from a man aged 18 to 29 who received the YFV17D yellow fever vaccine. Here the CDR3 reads CASSYSGGNTEAFF. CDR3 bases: TGTGCCAGCAGTTACTCCGGGGGGAACACTGAAGCTTTCTTT.